The clone carrying this T cell receptor (beta chain) was recorded many times. The antigen remains unidentified. TCRdb passed the PCR reads through MiXCR, listing each CDR3 protein once. The sample contains over 600,000 distinct CDR3 sequences, 15% to 20% of which appear only once. Libraries from naive CD8 cells were generated from approximately 20,000 to 1,000,000 sorted cells (with 10%, 30% or 50% RNA). Per germline, CDR1 MNHEY and CDR2 SMNVEV (reference sequence). V was trimmed by 8 bases and J by 2 bases, leaving 14 bases between them. This CDR3 comprises 14 residues. The sample is drawn from a study of molecular identifiers for immune sequencing clone quantification. The study, taken as a whole, reports: Clones exceeding 20 RNA copies carried over 98% of effector molecules but under 1% of naive-cell molecules.

This sequence was found in a human donor in good health. Some libraries in this study had Jurkat cell RNA spiked in. The sample taken for sequencing was naive CD8+ T cells from blood, with Jurkat cell RNA spiked in. Subset meaning: FACS-sorted CD8+CD4-CCR7+CD45RA+ naive T cells. The rearrangement links TRBV27 to TRBJ2-3; D might be TRBD1 (6 bases). CDR3 sequence (DNA): TGTGCCAGCTCATGGACAGCTGACACAGATACGCAGTATTTT. Translated, it gives CASSWTADTDTQYF.